This T cell receptor (beta chain) comes out of a study of memory CD4+ T cells and cytomegalovirus serostatus. A remark on this clone: Its matching antigen is unknown.

Authors' data handling: Out-of-frame sequences were removed, leaving 2 million or so distinct TCRbeta sequences. Assay: immunoSEQ multiplex PCR; the TCRdb copy retains only in-frame clones and omits some. From that table come the V and J calls and clone size; the DNA was used to work out D and trimming. The table records about 50,000 clones, 82% of them present only once. Single viable CD3+CD4+CD8-CD45RO+ cells were sorted as the memory CD4+ T cells. Serostatus was set by detecting CMV pp150, pp28, p38, p52 IgG. After thawing, CD4+ T cells were positively selected. Trimming cost V 3 bases and J 2 bases; bases outside gene matches: 7. This CDR3 has 15 amino acids. Germline CDR1 is MNHNS and CDR2 is SASEGT. General study points: Of about 150 reported CMV TCRbeta sequences, about 67 were found in memory CD4+ repertoires.

Sequences were obtained from memory CD4+ T cells from blood. The chain employs TRBV6-1 and TRBJ2-7; TRBD1 matches at 7 bases. This TCR derives from an adult in good health and CMV-seronegative. This CDR3 is CASSEFGTEAYEQYF. CDR3 DNA: TGTGCCAGCAGTGAGTTTGGGACAGAAGCCTACGAGCAGTACTTC.